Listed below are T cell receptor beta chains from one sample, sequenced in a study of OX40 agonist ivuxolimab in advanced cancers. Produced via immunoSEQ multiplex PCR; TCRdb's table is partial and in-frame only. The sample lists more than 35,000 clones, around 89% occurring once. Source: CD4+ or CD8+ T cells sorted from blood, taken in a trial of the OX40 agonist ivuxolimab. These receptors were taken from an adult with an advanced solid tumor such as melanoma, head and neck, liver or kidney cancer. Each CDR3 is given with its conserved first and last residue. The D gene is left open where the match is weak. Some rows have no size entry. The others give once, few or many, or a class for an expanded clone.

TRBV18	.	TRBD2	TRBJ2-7	TGTGCCAGCTCAGCCGCGGGGGGCGGAAGAAACGAGCAGTACTTC	CASSAAGGGRNEQYF
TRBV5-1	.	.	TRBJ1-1	TGCGCCAGCTTGTCGGGGGGGAACACTGAAGCTTTCTTT	CASLSGGNTEAFF
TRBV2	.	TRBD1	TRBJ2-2	TGTGCCAGCATGCCACACAGGGGTTATGACACCGGGGAGCTGTTTTTT	CASMPHRGYDTGELFF
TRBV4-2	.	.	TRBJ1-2	TGTGCCAGCAGCCAAGATATGGGAAGGGGCCTCGGGGGCTACACCTTC	CASSQDMGRGLGGYTF
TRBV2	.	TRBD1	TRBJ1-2	TGTGCCAGCAGTGAAGCCACTCGAAAGGCAGGGACCGGGACAGGGGGTGGCTACACCTTC	CASSEATRKAGTGTGGGYTF
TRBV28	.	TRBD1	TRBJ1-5	TGTGCCAGCAGAGAGGGGGCTGACAATCAGCCCCAGCATTTT	CASREGADNQPQHF
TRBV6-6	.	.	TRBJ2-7	TGTGCCAGCAGTTACCTGACACGCGAGCAGTACTTC	CASSYLTREQYF
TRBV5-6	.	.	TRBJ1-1	TGTGCCAGCAGCCCGGGCCTCGGCAGAATGAACACTGAAGCTTTCTTT	CASSPGLGRMNTEAFF
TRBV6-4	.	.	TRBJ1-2	TGTGCCAGCAGGGGCCCCCGGACCGATGGCTACACCTTC	CASRGPRTDGYTF
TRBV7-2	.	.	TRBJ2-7	TGTGCCAGCAGCTTAATTCCAGGGGCCTACGAGCAGTACTTC	CASSLIPGAYEQYF
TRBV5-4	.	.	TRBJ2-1	TGTGCCAGCAGCAAACGGGACTCTCTCTTCGGTGAGCAGTTCTTC	CASSKRDSLFGEQFF
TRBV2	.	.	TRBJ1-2	TGTGCCAGCAGTGCGAACAGGGAGCCGGGTAATGGCTACACCTTC	CASSANREPGNGYTF
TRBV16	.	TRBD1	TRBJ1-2	TGTGCCAGCAGCCCGGACAGGGTGCAGTATGGCTACACCTTC	CASSPDRVQYGYTF
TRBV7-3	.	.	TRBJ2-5	TGTGCCAGCAGCCCCCAGGGGGGGCAAGAGACCCAGTACTTC	CASSPQGGQETQYF
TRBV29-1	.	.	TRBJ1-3	TGCAGCGTTGAAGATCTCGCCCTCTCTGGAAACACCATATATTTT	CSVEDLALSGNTIYF
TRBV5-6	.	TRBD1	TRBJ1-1	TGTGCCAGCAGCTTGGTCCAGGGGGCCGCTGAAGCTTTCTTT	CASSLVQGAAEAFF
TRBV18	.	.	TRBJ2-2	TGTGCCAGCTCTCCCGACATGGGGCCCGGGGAGCTGTTTTTT	CASSPDMGPGELFF
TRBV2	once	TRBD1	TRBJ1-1	TGTGCCAGCAGTCGACAGGGGAATGAAGCTTTCTTT	CASSRQGNEAFF
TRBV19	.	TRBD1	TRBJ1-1	TGTGCCAGTAGTCCGGAGACAGGGGAGATAGGCACTGAAGCTTTCTTT	CASSPETGEIGTEAFF
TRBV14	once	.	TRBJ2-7	TGTGCCAGCAGCCAAGGTCTACAGGGTTCCTACGAGCAGTACTTC	CASSQGLQGSYEQYF
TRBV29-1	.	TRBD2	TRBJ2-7	TGCAGCGCCGGGACTAGCGGATACGAGCAGTACTTC	CSAGTSGYEQYF
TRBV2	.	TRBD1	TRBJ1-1	TGTGCCAGCAGCGGACAGGGAGGGGGTAACACTGAAGCTTTCTTT	CASSGQGGGNTEAFF
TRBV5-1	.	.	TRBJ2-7	TGCGCCAGCAGCTTGGCCTCGGGGACGGGTGCCTACGAGCAGTACTTC	CASSLASGTGAYEQYF
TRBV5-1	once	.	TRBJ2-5	TGCGCCAGCAAAAGTGTTGGCGGGGGCCGGGTAGAGACCCAGTACTTC	CASKSVGGGRVETQYF
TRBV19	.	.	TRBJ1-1	TGTGCCAGTACCCTGGGGAGATCGAACACTGAAGCTTTCTTT	CASTLGRSNTEAFF
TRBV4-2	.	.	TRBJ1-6	TGTGCCAGCAGCCAAGGGGAGGGAACCCCTAATTCACCCCTCCACTTT	CASSQGEGTPNSPLHF
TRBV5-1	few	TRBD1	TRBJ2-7	TGCGCCAGCAGCTTCGGTACAGGGGTTCTCCAACATCGAGACTACGAGCAGTACTTC	CASSFGTGVLQHRDYEQYF
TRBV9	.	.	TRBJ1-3	TGTGCCAGCAGCGTAGTAGGGGTGGACACCATATATTTT	CASSVVGVDTIYF
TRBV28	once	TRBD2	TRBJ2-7	TGTGCCAGCAGTTCCGGGACTAGCGGGGTCTACGAGCAGTACTTC	CASSSGTSGVYEQYF
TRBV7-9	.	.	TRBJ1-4	TGTGCCAGCATCGGTCAGAAAGCAACTAATGAAAAACTGTTTTTT	CASIGQKATNEKLFF
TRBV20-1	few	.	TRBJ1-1	TGCAGTGCCAGAGGGACAGAAGCTTTCTTT	CSARGTEAFF
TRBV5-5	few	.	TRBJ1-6	TGTGCCAGCAGCCTCGAGTGGGGTTATAATTCACCCCTCCACTTT	CASSLEWGYNSPLHF
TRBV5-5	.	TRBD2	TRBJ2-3	TGTGCCAGCCGGGACGGGACTAGGTTCACAGATACGCAGTATTTT	CASRDGTRFTDTQYF
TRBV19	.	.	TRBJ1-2	TGTGCCAGTAGTATACCGGGGCCCGGTGGGGGGAATGGCTACACCTTC	CASSIPGPGGGNGYTF
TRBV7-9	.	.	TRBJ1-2	TGTGCCAGCAGGGGGGGACAATACTATGGCTACACCTTC	CASRGGQYYGYTF
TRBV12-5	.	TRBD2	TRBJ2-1	TGTGCTAGTGGTTCGGACCTGTCGGGGGGTTCCTACAATGAGCAGTTCTTC	CASGSDLSGGSYNEQFF
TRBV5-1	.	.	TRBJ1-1	TGCGCCAGCAGCTGGGGATCAGGGTACACTGAAGCTTTCTTT	CASSWGSGYTEAFF
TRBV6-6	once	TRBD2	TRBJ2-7	TGTGCCAGCAGACCCGGACTAGCGTGGTACGAGCAGTACTTC	CASRPGLAWYEQYF
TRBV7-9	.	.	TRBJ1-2	TGTGCCAGCAGCTTGCCTGAATTGCGAGGCTACACCTTC	CASSLPELRGYTF
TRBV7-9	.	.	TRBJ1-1	TGTGCCAGCAGCCCATCCTTGACGGCAAACACTGAAGCTTTCTTT	CASSPSLTANTEAFF
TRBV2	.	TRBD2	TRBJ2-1	TGTGCCAGCAGTAGTAGTGGGGGGGCCTACAATGAGCAGTTCTTC	CASSSSGGAYNEQFF
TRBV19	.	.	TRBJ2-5	TGTGCCACCGACGGGGGGCCAGGGGAGACCCAGTACTTC	CATDGGPGETQYF
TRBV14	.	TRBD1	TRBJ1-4	TGTGCCAGCAGAAAGACAGGGGCGGAGAATGAAAAACTGTTTTTT	CASRKTGAENEKLFF
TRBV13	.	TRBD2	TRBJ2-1	TGTGCCAGCAGCTCACTACGGGGGGGCAATGAGCAGTTCTTC	CASSSLRGGNEQFF
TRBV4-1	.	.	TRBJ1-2	TGCGCCAGCAGCCCCCCACTGGGGGCGCCTGGCTACACCTTC	CASSPPLGAPGYTF
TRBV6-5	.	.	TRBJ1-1	TGTGCCAGCAGCCAGACAGGTAGGGACACTGAAGCTTTCTTT	CASSQTGRDTEAFF
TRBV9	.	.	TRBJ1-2	TGTGCCAGCAGCGTAGGGGGTCAGACTAACTATGGCTACACCTTC	CASSVGGQTNYGYTF
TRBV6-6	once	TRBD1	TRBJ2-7	TGTGCCAGCAGTTACCGAGGGACAGAGGGAGAGCAGTACTTC	CASSYRGTEGEQYF
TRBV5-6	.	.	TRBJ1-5	TGTGCCAGCAGCGGCGGACAGAATCAGCCCCAGCATTTT	CASSGGQNQPQHF
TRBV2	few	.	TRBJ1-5	TGTGCCAGCAGTGAGGGTTGGGGGGGTGGCAATCAGCCCCAGCATTTT	CASSEGWGGGNQPQHF
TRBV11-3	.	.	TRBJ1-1	TGTGCCAGCAGCTTAGATAGCGGCTCGCACAGGGAGGTTTGGGGCACTGAAGCTTTCTTT	CASSLDSGSHREVWGTEAFF
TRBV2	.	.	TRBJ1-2	TGTGCCAGCACCAACCGGTTCGGCTACACCTTC	CASTNRFGYTF
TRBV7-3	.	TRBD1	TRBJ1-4	TGTGCCAGCAGCTCGACAGGGAATGAAAAACTGTTTTTT	CASSSTGNEKLFF
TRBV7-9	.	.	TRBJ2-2	TGTGCCAGCAGCTTAGGGCGATTGCTCAACACCGGGGAGCTGTTTTTT	CASSLGRLLNTGELFF
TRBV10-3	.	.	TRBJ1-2	TGTGCCATCAGTGAGTCTGGGGGGAACTATGGCTACACCTTC	CAISESGGNYGYTF